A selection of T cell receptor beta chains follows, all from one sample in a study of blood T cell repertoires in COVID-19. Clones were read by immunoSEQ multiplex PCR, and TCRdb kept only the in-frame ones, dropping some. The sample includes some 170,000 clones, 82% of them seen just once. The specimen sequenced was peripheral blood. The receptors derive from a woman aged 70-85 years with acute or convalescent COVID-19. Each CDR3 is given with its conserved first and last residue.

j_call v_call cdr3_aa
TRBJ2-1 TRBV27 CASKPLAGDYNEQFF
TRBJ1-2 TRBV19 CASSRGGQGVYGYTF
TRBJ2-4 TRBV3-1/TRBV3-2 CASSQNSGTGKNIQYF
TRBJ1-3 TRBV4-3 CASSQVGDSGNTIYF
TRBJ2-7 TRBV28 CASSGLAGVYEQYF
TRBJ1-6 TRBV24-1 CATSADLPNSPLHF
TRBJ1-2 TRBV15 CATSPRDRSDGYTF
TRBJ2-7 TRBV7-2 CASSWGGQGARGEQYF
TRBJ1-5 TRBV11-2 CASSLAGEGQPQHF
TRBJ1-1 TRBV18 CASSPPGQGVMNTEAFF
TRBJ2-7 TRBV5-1 CASSLGPGTDSYEQYF
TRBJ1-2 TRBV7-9 CASSLERGYGYTF
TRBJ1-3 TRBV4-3 CASSQSPPRTGGNTIYF
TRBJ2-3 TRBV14 CASSQGQGGGTDTQYF
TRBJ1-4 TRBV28 CASSSATGTGDEKLFF
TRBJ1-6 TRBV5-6 CASREQGAGNSPLHF
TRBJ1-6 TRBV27 CASGPGGSYNSPLHF
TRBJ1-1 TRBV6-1 CASSEGRGIGNTEAFF
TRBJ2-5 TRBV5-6 CASSRGRWETQYF
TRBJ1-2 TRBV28 CASSSGRGWGYGYTF
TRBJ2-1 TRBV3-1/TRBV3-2 CASSQVSGGDAQCTLEQFF
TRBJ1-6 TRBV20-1 CSASAGVNSPLHF
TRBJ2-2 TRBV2 CASSALIGELFF